The 18 T cell receptor beta chains listed next were all sequenced from one sample in a study of T cells and Merkel cell carcinoma outcomes. The data were produced by immunoSEQ multiplex PCR, yet TCRdb's version contains in-frame clones alone and is incomplete. The data contain some 530 clones, approximately 92% of them singletons. The sample taken for sequencing was tumor tissue from Merkel cell carcinoma. The receptors originated from a human donor with Merkel cell carcinoma.

The genes are TRBV29-1 and TRBJ1-1, with D hard to call. The germline V and J ends were trimmed by 4 bases and 0 bases, with 18 bases remaining between them. CDR1 and CDR2 from the germline V gene are SQVTM and ANQGSEA. The CDR3 contains 16 residues. The CDR3 region has the DNA TGCAGCGTTGCCGGGCGAATCCGCGATATGAACACTGAAGCTTTCTTT. Translated, it gives CSVAGRIRDMNTEAFF.

V and J are TRBV11-2 and TRBJ2-5, with a possible D match to TRBD2 (5 bases). Germline V lookup: CDR1 SGHAT, CDR2 FQNNGV. Trimming stripped 2 bases from V and 5 bases from J, with 12 bases between. The CDR3 runs 14 residues. The CDR3 DNA sequence: TGTGCCAGCAGCTTAAGCGTCGGGATGGAGACCCAGTACTTC. It codes for CASSLSVGMETQYF. Filled out from reference TRBV11-2 and TRBJ2-5, the complete variable domain reads EAGVAQSPRYKIIEKRQSVAFWCNPISGHATLYWYQQILGQGPKLLIQFQNNGVVDDSQLPKDRFSAERLKGVDSTLKIQPAKLEDSAVYLCASSLSVGMETQYFGPGTRLLVL.

CDR3 bases: TGTGCCAGCAGCACCCCGACTAGCCCCACCGGGGAGCTGTTTTTT. Translation: CASSTPTSPTGELFF. The rearrangement links TRBV5-4 to TRBJ2-2; 7 bases fit TRBD2. CDR3 length: 15 residues. The V and J ends lost 4 bases and 4 bases, in that order; junction bases with no gene match: 7. The germline gives CDR1 SGHNT, CDR2 YYREEE (reference sequence).

The rearrangement joins TRBV18 to TRBJ1-2; D is possibly TRBD1 (5 bases). The CDR3 is 18 residues long. V lost 0 bases, J lost 6 bases, and 23 bases lay in between. Per the germline V gene, CDR1 is KGHSH and CDR2 is LQKENI. The CDR3 loop is CASSPPVGTLPYGDGYTF. The CDR3 bases are TGTGCCAGCTCACCACCTGTTGGGACCCTCCCTTACGGAGATGGCTACACCTTC.

The chain carries TRBV30 and TRBJ2-3; D might be TRBD1 (6 bases). This CDR3 is built from 14 residues. Deletions cut 5 bases from V and 4 bases from J, with 16 bases between. Looked up from germline, CDR1 is GTSNPN and CDR2 is SVGIG (reference sequence). The CDR3 DNA is TGTGCCTGGCGGACAGATCCCTTCCCAGATACGCAGTATTTT. This codes for CAWRTDPFPDTQYF.

The chain is built from TRBV30 and TRBJ2-7; the match to TRBD2 covers 9 bases. Germline CDR1 GTSNPN, CDR2 SVGIG (reference sequence). This CDR3 has 14 amino acids. Trimming at V came to 0 bases and at J to 6 bases, leaving 6 bases not matched to a gene. CDR3 coding DNA: TGTGCCTGGAGTGTGGGTAGCGGGAGTTTCGAGCAGTACTTC. Translated, it gives CAWSVGSGSFEQYF.

This clone came up once. The chain joins TRBV28 to TRBJ1-5, with 8 bases fitting TRBD1. Germline V CDR1 and CDR2: MDHEN, SYDVKM. J was trimmed by 1 base and V by 3 bases; bases with no gene match: 2. There are 15 residues in the CDR3. The CDR3: CASSLTGASNQPQHF. DNA of the CDR3: TGTGCCAGCAGTTTGACAGGGGCCAGCAATCAGCCCCAGCATTTT.

The chain recombines TRBV5-1 with TRBJ2-7; perhaps TRBD1 as D (6 bases). Germline V lookup: CDR1 SGHRS, CDR2 YFSETQ. The CDR3 contains 15 residues. Trimming stripped 5 bases from V and 4 bases from J, with 19 bases between. Here the CDR3 DNA reads TGCGCCAGCAGGCTGGGGGCCCAACCCAATTACGAGCAGTACTTC. It yields the protein CASRLGAQPNYEQYF.

This clone has just one count. The genes are TRBV10-2 and TRBJ1-6; no clear D. The CDR3 consists of 14 residues. The germline V and J ends were trimmed by 0 bases and 5 bases, with 5 bases remaining between them. CDR1 is WSHSY, CDR2 SAAADI, per germline. CDR3 sequence: CASSESSDNSPLHF. In DNA form, the CDR3 reads TGCGCCAGCAGTGAGTCTTCAGATAATTCACCCCTCCACTTT.

The CDR3 bases are TGCGCCAGCAGCTTGGAGGGAGGAACCGGGGAGCTGTTTTTT. It encodes CASSLEGGTGELFF. This chain joins TRBV5-1 and TRBJ2-2; the D gene is possibly TRBD2 (6 bases). The CDR3 runs 14 residues. CDR1 is SGHRS, CDR2 YFSETQ, per germline. Trimming took 0 bases from V and 5 from J, leaving 8 bases between them.

V is TRBV28 and J is TRBJ2-7, with TRBD1 matching over 7 bases. Trimming cost V 3 bases and J 6 bases; bases outside gene matches: 14. The CDR3 covers 16 residues. Germline V gene lookup returns CDR1 MDHEN and CDR2 SYDVKM. In DNA form, the CDR3 reads TGTGCCAGCAGTTTGATAGGGCCAGGGGGTGTCTTCGAGCAGTACTTC. This codes for CASSLIGPGGVFEQYF.

V and J are TRBV27 and TRBJ1-5; TRBD1 matches 8 bases. Germline V CDR1 and CDR2: MNHEY, SMNVEV (reference sequence). V was pared by 5 bases and J by 9 bases, with 3 bases of the junction left unmatched. The CDR3 covers 12 residues. CDR3 sequence (DNA): TGTGCCAGCAGTCCAGGGGGCGGGCCCCAGCATTTT. This codes for CASSPGGGPQHF.

The CDR3 here is CASSIEAGTYEQYF. For the CDR3, the DNA is TGTGCCAGTAGTATAGAGGCAGGTACCTACGAGCAGTACTTC. The chain couples TRBV19 to TRBJ2-7; no clear D gene. V lost 0 bases and J lost 2, with 8 bases in between. Germline V lookup: CDR1 LNHDA, CDR2 SQIVND (reference sequence). CDR3 length: 14 amino acids. The full variable domain, with the rest looked up from reference TRBV19 and TRBJ2-7, is DGGITQSPKYLFRKEGQNVTLSCEQNLNHDAMYWYRQDPGQGLRLIYYSQIVNDFQKGDIAEGYSVSREKKESFPLTVTSAQKNPTAFYLCASSIEAGTYEQYFGPGTRLTVT.

The chain joins TRBV19 to TRBJ1-5, with a tentative D call TRBD1 (6 bases). Per germline, CDR1 LNHDA and CDR2 SQIVND (reference sequence). Trimming stripped 3 bases from V and 5 bases from J, with 8 bases between. The CDR3 length is 13 residues. CDR3 DNA sequence: TGTGCCAGTAGTATTAGGGGGGATCAGCCCCAGCATTTT. This gives the protein CASSIRGDQPQHF.

The CDR3 coding sequence is TGTGCCAGCAGCCGAATGACGGGTCAGCCCCAGCATTTT. This sequence encodes CASSRMTGQPQHF. This sequence joins TRBV6-5 and TRBJ1-5; D call uncertain. Germline lookup yields CDR1 MNHEY and CDR2 SVGAGI. V was shortened by 6 bases and J by 6 bases, with 12 bases between the two germline ends. The CDR3 is 13 amino acids.

V and J are TRBV16 and TRBJ2-7; maybe TRBD1 (6 bases). Germline V CDR1 and CDR2: KGHSY, FQNENV. The CDR3 loop spans 13 amino acids. With 9 bases removed from V and 4 bases from J, the gap between germline ends came to 16 bases. This CDR3 is CASQGSPRYEQYF. The CDR3 DNA is TGTGCCAGTCAGGGGAGTCCGCGTTACGAGCAGTACTTC. The whole variable domain, filled in from reference TRBV16 and TRBJ2-7, reads GEEVAQTPKHLVRGEGQKAKLYCAPIKGHSYVFWYQQVLKNEFKFLISFQNENVFDETGMPKERFSAKCLPNSPCSLEIQATKLEDSAVYFCASQGSPRYEQYFGPGTRLTVT.

The genes are TRBV7-2 and TRBJ2-2, with D possibly matching TRBD2 (5 bases). Germline assignment: CDR1 SGHTA and CDR2 FQGNSA. The CDR3 is 15 residues long. V gave up 5 bases and J gave up 5 bases, with 15 bases separating them. CDR3 region: CASSIPLAQTGELFF. The CDR3 nucleotides read TGTGCCAGCAGCATTCCTTTAGCGCAAACCGGGGAGCTGTTTTTT. Together with reference TRBV7-2 and TRBJ2-2, the CDR3 gives the full variable domain: GAGVSQSPSNKVTEKGKDVELRCDPISGHTALYWYRQSLGQGLEFLIYFQGNSAPDKSGLPSDRFSAERTGGSVSTLTIQRTQQEDSAVYLCASSIPLAQTGELFFGEGSRLTVL.

Remarks on this clone: One end of the junction is discordant with germline, which a read error may explain. V and J are TRBV29-1 and TRBJ1-3; 7 nucleotides match TRBD1. The CDR3 totals 17 residues. From germline, CDR1 is SQVTM and CDR2 ANQGSEA. The CDR3 DNA is TGCAACGTTGAAGACATTAAGACAGGGCTCTCTGGAAACACCATATATTTT. Encoded protein: CNVEDIKTGLSGNTIYF.